This entry concerns a single T cell receptor beta chain. The data belong to a study of T cells expressing NK-cell markers. TCRdb reworked the 5' RACE reads into one entry per CDR3 protein, no DNA. The record lists roughly 280,000 distinct CDR3 sequences, of which the ten most abundant hold under 0.5%. This CDR3 region has 13 residues. CDR1 and CDR2 from the germline V gene are DFQATT and SNEGSKA (reference sequence). Sequencing was carried out using blood T cells: a sorted CD56 or NKG2C T cell subset, CD4+ or CD8+ T cells, or bulk PBMC T cells (not recorded which). This sequence was found in a man aged 18-30 years in good health. V and J are TRBV20-1 and TRBJ2-5. This CDR3 is CSARIGGGETQYF.